These T cell receptor beta chains were read from a single sample in a study of T cells in pancreatic ductal adenocarcinoma. The assay was immunoSEQ multiplex PCR, and TCRdb's table has in-frame clones only and misses some. The table lists about 31,000 clones, over 85% of them singletons. Sample: PBMCs. These receptors were collected from a human donor with pancreatic ductal adenocarcinoma. CDR3s include the opening cysteine and the closing phenylalanine or tryptophan. D genes are given only for firm matches.

TGTGCTAGTGCCATGACCTGGACGGGAGGCAATCAGCCCCAGCATTTT,CASAMTWTGGNQPQHF,.,TRBV12-5,TRBJ1-5
TGTGCCAGCAGCTTAGATCGGAACAGGGTCCCCTACAATGAGCAGTTCTTC,CASSLDRNRVPYNEQFF,.,TRBV7-9,TRBJ2-1
TGCGCCAGCAGCCAAGGTGCCCAGGGATATATGAACACTGAAGCTTTCTTT,CASSQGAQGYMNTEAFF,.,TRBV4-3,TRBJ1-1
TGTGCCACCAGCAGAGAGTCGAGGGGACACAGCCTCTACGAGCAGTACTTC,CATSRESRGHSLYEQYF,.,TRBV15,TRBJ2-7
TGTGCCAGCAGCGGAGGGTTCAGCAACACTGAAGCTTTCTTT,CASSGGFSNTEAFF,.,TRBV5-5,TRBJ1-1
TGTGCCAGCAGCTTAGTTTCGGGGGCCAGCGAGCAGTACTTC,CASSLVSGASEQYF,.,TRBV7-9,TRBJ2-7
TGTGCCAGCAGCTTAAGCAGGGCGTCTATCGGTGAAAAACTGTTTTTT,CASSLSRASIGEKLFF,.,TRBV7-9,TRBJ1-4
TGCGCCAGCAGCTTGGATGCCGTGGGGACCCAGTACTTC,CASSLDAVGTQYF,.,TRBV5-1,TRBJ2-5
TGTGCCAGCAGTTTCGACGTTACTGAAGCTTTCTTT,CASSFDVTEAFF,.,TRBV2,TRBJ1-1
TGCGCCAGCAGCCAAGAGATTGCGACGGGGGGCTACGAGCAGTACTTC,CASSQEIATGGYEQYF,TRBD2,TRBV4-1,TRBJ2-7
TGTGCCACCGGGACATTCGAGGTTATGAACACTGAAGCTTTCTTT,CATGTFEVMNTEAFF,.,TRBV27,TRBJ1-1
TGTGCCAGCAGTTTCGTGGGGACCGCACGGGGGGAGACCCAGTACTTC,CASSFVGTARGETQYF,.,TRBV6-6,TRBJ2-5
TGTGCCAGCAGCCCGCAGGGGAACACCGGGGAGCTGTTTTTT,CASSPQGNTGELFF,.,TRBV4-2,TRBJ2-2
TGTGCCAGCAGTCCATATCCCCCCGGGACAGGGTTGAACACTGAAGCTTTCTTT,CASSPYPPGTGLNTEAFF,TRBD1,TRBV27,TRBJ1-1
TGTGCCAGCAGCTTAGTCGCCGAGACCCAGTACTTC,CASSLVAETQYF,.,TRBV7-9,TRBJ2-5
TGCGCCAGCAGCTTGGCTCCGGTAACCGACGTCTATGGCTACACCTTC,CASSLAPVTDVYGYTF,.,TRBV5-1,TRBJ1-2
TGTGCCAGCAGTTTAGGAGGGGGGCCTAAAAACATTCAGTACTTC,CASSLGGGPKNIQYF,.,TRBV28,TRBJ2-4
TGTGCCAGCAGTTACTCAAAGGAAACCGGGGAGCTGTTTTTT,CASSYSKETGELFF,.,TRBV6-5,TRBJ2-2
TGTGCCAGCAGTAGTTCCCAGCATGGCTACACCTTC,CASSSSQHGYTF,.,TRBV6-5,TRBJ1-2
TGCGCCAGCCGAAGGACAGGAACCCTTAGGGGGTATGGCTACACCTTC,CASRRTGTLRGYGYTF,TRBD1,TRBV5-1,TRBJ1-2
TGTGCCAGCAGCCCGGACCTGAACACTGAAGCTTTCTTT,CASSPDLNTEAFF,.,TRBV5-4,TRBJ1-1
TGTGCCTGGAACCGTCAGGGGGCGGGAAAACTGTTTTTT,CAWNRQGAGKLFF,TRBD1,TRBV30,TRBJ1-4
TGTGCCAGCAGCCAGACAGGGGTAGAGACCCAGTACTTC,CASSQTGVETQYF,TRBD1,TRBV11-1,TRBJ2-5
TGTGCCAGCAGCACCCACCGGGACTTTAGCTCCTACAATGAGCAGTTCTTC,CASSTHRDFSSYNEQFF,.,TRBV7-2,TRBJ2-1
TGCGCCAGCAGCCGGGGACTAGCGGGAGGTTCAAGGAATGAGCAGTTCTTC,CASSRGLAGGSRNEQFF,TRBD2,TRBV4-1,TRBJ2-1
TGTGCCATCAGTGAGTCGAAGGGCGGTGATGGCTACACCTTC,CAISESKGGDGYTF,.,TRBV10-3,TRBJ1-2
TGCGCCAGCAGCCATTTACTCAGGGGAAGGAGCAGTGGCTACACCTTC,CASSHLLRGRSSGYTF,.,TRBV4-3,TRBJ1-2
TGTGCCAGCCTCCCTGGACAGTACCTCTATGGCTACACCTTC,CASLPGQYLYGYTF,.,TRBV28,TRBJ1-2
TGTGCCAGCAGTTCAGGGACTTACTATGGCTACACCTTC,CASSSGTYYGYTF,.,TRBV6-1,TRBJ1-2
TGTGCCATCAGTGAGTACGAGGGAGGAGGTGAAAAACTGTTTTTT,CAISEYEGGGEKLFF,.,TRBV10-3,TRBJ1-4
TGTGCCAGCAATCTCGGGAAGGGAGATACGCAGTATTTT,CASNLGKGDTQYF,.,TRBV2,TRBJ2-3
TGTGCCACAAAGGCCGCTGAAGTGGCTTTCTTT,CATKAAEVAFF,.,TRBV10-3,TRBJ1-1
TGTGCCAGCAGCTTAGCCAGGGTCACAGATACGCAGTATTTT,CASSLARVTDTQYF,.,TRBV11-3,TRBJ2-3